This T cell receptor beta chain derives from a study of shared clonotypes between healthy human individuals. Study as a whole: Donor ages ranged 18 to 49 years: a couple of women, a few men. Researchers assigned three CD4 naive, three CD4 memory, two CD8 naive and one CD8 memory plate to each donor.

Evenly divided among several immunoSEQ plates was the genomic DNA of each subset. Replicate PCRs from sorted subsets contained around 200 ng DNA, which is approximately 30,000 T cell genomes. Generated by immunoSEQ multiplex PCR, the TCRdb table keeps only in-frame clones and is missing some. Of around 2.5 million clones listed, 93% are singletons. The CDR3 is 14 amino acids. V lost 8 bases to trimming and J lost 4 bases; unmatched junction nucleotides: 5. CDR1 is SNHLY, CDR2 FYNNEI, per germline. This receptor was identified in a young man in good health. Some clones in this sample may be carry-over from other donors' samples. The source material was naive CD4+ T cells from PBMCs. The sample's subset: CD45RA+ positively selected. V gene TRBV2 combines with J gene TRBJ2-1; 10 bases are a match to TRBD1. The CDR3 here is CASVDRGPYNEQFF. The CDR3 region has the DNA TGTGCCAGCGTCGACAGGGGGCCGTACAATGAGCAGTTCTTC. The complete variable domain, with remaining parts taken from reference TRBV2 and TRBJ2-1, reads EPEVTQTPSHQVTQMGQEVILRCVPISNHLYFYWYRQILGQKVEFLVSFYNNEISEKSEIFDDQFSVERPDGSNFTLKIRSTKLEDSAMYFCASVDRGPYNEQFFGPGTRLTVL.